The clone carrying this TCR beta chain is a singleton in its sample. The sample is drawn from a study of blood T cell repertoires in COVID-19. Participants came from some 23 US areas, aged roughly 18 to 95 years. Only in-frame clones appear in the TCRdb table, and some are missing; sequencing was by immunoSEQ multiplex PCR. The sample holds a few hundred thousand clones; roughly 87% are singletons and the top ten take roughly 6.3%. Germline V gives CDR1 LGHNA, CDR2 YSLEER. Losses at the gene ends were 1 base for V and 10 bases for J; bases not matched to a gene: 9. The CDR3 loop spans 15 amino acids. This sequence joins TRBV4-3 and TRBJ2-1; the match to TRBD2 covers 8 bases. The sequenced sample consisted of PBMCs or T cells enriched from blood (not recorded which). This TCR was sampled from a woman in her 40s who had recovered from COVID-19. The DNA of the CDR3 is TGCGCCAGCAGCCAAGGGGTCAGCGGGAGCAGGGAGCAGTTCTTC. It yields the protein CASSQGVSGSREQFF.